This TCR beta chain was found in a study of blood T cell repertoires in COVID-19. Study-wide context: The United States, Italy and Spain were the sources of the acute and convalescent COVID-19 samples. Nucleic acid was either cDNA or gDNA, and it came from T cells, B-cell-depleted T cells, or PBMCs.

Some clones are missing from TCRdb's copy, which holds only in-frame ones; the method was immunoSEQ multiplex PCR. The table records 70,000 to 85,000 clones, about 92% of them present only once. Germline CDR1 is KGHSH and CDR2 is LQKENI. Trimming took off 0 bases at V and 2 bases at J, with 17 bases between the two ends. This CDR3 comprises 17 residues. The sample consisted of peripheral blood. This sequence originates from a human donor in a cohort sampled during active COVID-19. The J gene is TRBJ2-7, the V gene TRBV18, with D uncertain. The CDR3 loop reads CASSPPPGNKITYEQYF. The CDR3 DNA sequence: TGTGCCAGCTCACCACCGCCAGGAAATAAAATTACCTACGAGCAGTACTTC. The variable domain in full, completed from reference TRBV18 and TRBJ2-7, reads NAGVMQNPRHLVRRRGQEARLRCSPMKGHSHVYWYRQLPEEGLKFMVYLQKENIIDESGMPKERFSAEFPKEGPSILRIQQVVRGDSAAYFCASSPPPGNKITYEQYFGPGTRLTVT.